These T cell receptor beta chains were read from a single sample in a study of CD8 T cells in ankylosing spondylitis. TCRdb passed the 5' RACE reads through MiXCR, listing each CDR3 protein once. The sample carries a few hundred thousand distinct CDR3 sequences, roughly 10% recorded once. Material: blood, either unsorted or a sorted T cell fraction (not recorded which). The origin of the receptors is a male donor with ankylosing spondylitis or in good health (not recorded which). The CDR3 runs from the conserved cysteine through the conserved F or W. Fields, in order: V gene, J gene, clone size, D gene, CDR3 DNA, CDR3 protein. The D gene is left open where the match is weak. The size entry is marked missing in some rows and otherwise reads once, few, many or a size class.

TRBV19	TRBJ1-1	few	TRBD1	TGTGCCAGTTTGGGGACAGGGACGAGATCCACCGCTGAAGCTTTCTTT	CASLGTGTRSTAEAFF
TRBV3-1	TRBJ1-3	.	.	TGTGCCAGCAGTCAAGCCCAGGGCTCTGGAAACACCATATATTTT	CASSQAQGSGNTIYF
TRBV5-1	TRBJ2-6	many	.	TGCGCCAGCAGCCCTGGGGTTTCTTCTGGGGCCAACGTCCTGACTTTC	CASSPGVSSGANVLTF
TRBV20-1	TRBJ1-4	many	TRBD1	TGCAGTGCGCTTACACCAGGGGGCCCTAATGAAAAACTGTTTTTT	CSALTPGGPNEKLFF
TRBV9	TRBJ2-5	.	TRBD1	TGTGCCAGCAGCGTAGGGACAGGGGCCGGAGAGACCCAGTACTTC	CASSVGTGAGETQYF
TRBV12-3/TRBV12-4	TRBJ1-1	.	.	TGTGCCAGCAGTTTAGGTAAAGGGTGGAACACTGAAGCTTTCTTT	CASSLGKGWNTEAFF
TRBV5-6	TRBJ2-5	many	.	TGTGCCAGCAGCCCGCGACTGGAGAGACAAGAGACCCAGTACTTC	CASSPRLERQETQYF
TRBV5-1	TRBJ2-7	many	.	TGCGCCAGCAGCTTTTCAGTTAATCCCTCCTACGAGCAGTACTTC	CASSFSVNPSYEQYF
TRBV4-1	TRBJ2-1	.	.	TGCGCCAGCAGCCTCGAAGGGCAGACAACCCTGTTCTTC	CASSLEGQTTLFF
TRBV20-1	TRBJ1-2	.	.	TGCAGTGCTAGAGATGGGTCGATAACGAGTGGCGGCTACACCTTC	CSARDGSITSGGYTF
TRBV5-1	TRBJ1-1	.	TRBD1	TGCGCCAGCAGCTCCTGGACAGGGGAGAACACTGAAGCTTTCTTT	CASSSWTGENTEAFF
TRBV5-5	TRBJ2-1	many	TRBD2	TGTGCCAGCAGCTTTCCCGGGACTAGCGGGGGTTTTCAGTTCTTC	CASSFPGTSGGFQFF
TRBV20-1	TRBJ2-1	many	.	TGCAGTGCTCCCAGAGGGGGGTACCAGTTCTTC	CSAPRGGYQFF
TRBV7-2	TRBJ2-1	many	TRBD2	TGTGCCAGCAGCTTAGCTAGCGGGGGGGTTTTCTCCTACAATGAGCAGTTCTTC	CASSLASGGVFSYNEQFF
TRBV7-7	TRBJ2-2	many	.	TGTGCTAGCAGCTTGGACAGTGCCACCGGGGAGCTGTTTTTT	CASSLDSATGELFF
TRBV7-7	TRBJ2-5	many	.	TGTGCTAGCAGCCCCCTGGAAGGGTCGGGAGAGACCCAGTACTTC	CASSPLEGSGETQYF
TRBV2	TRBJ2-7	many	TRBD1	TGTGCCAGCAATCCGGGACAGGGCATCTACGAGCAGTACTTC	CASNPGQGIYEQYF
TRBV7-9	TRBJ1-6	few	.	TGTGCCAGCAGCTTAGATGCGGGGGGCCTGAATTCACCCCTCCACTTT	CASSLDAGGLNSPLHF
TRBV27	TRBJ2-3	many	TRBD2	TGTGCCAGCAGTCGCGGACTAGCGGGGGGGCTCCCCACAGATACGCAGTATTTT	CASSRGLAGGLPTDTQYF
TRBV3-1	TRBJ2-3	few	TRBD1	TGTGCCTGCAGCCAAGGGGGCTGGGGCACAGATACGCAGTATTTT	CACSQGGWGTDTQYF
TRBV5-6	TRBJ1-5	many	.	TGTGCCAGCAGCTTATCCGGAGTTAATCAGCCCCAGCATTTT	CASSLSGVNQPQHF
TRBV9	TRBJ2-1	many	.	TGTGCCAGCAGCGTAGTAGTGCTGGATGAGCAGTTCTTC	CASSVVVLDEQFF
TRBV5-1	TRBJ1-1	many	.	TGCGCCAGCAGCTTATCAGTTTCTAACACTGAAGCTTTCTTT	CASSLSVSNTEAFF
TRBV7-9	TRBJ1-6	few	TRBD1	TGTGCCGGGCGAAGACAGGGCAATTCACCCCTCCACTTT	CAGRRQGNSPLHF
TRBV5-1	TRBJ1-1	many	.	TGCGCCAGCAGAAATGCCTGGGTGAGCTTCTTT	CASRNAWVSFF
TRBV20-1	TRBJ1-1	many	TRBD1	TGCAGTGCTAGGGGACAGGGGGCGGACACTGAAGCTTTCTTT	CSARGQGADTEAFF
TRBV5-1	TRBJ2-7	few	.	TGCGCCAGCAGCGACGGGGCCAACGAGCAGTACTTC	CASSDGANEQYF
TRBV29-1	TRBJ2-3	many	.	TGCAGCGTTGTCACTGATAGCACAGATACGCAGTATTTT	CSVVTDSTDTQYF
TRBV28	TRBJ1-5	few	.	TGTGCCAGCAGTTTACAATCGGATGGTCAGCCCCAGCATTTT	CASSLQSDGQPQHF
TRBV3-1	TRBJ2-2	many	TRBD2	TGTGCCAGCAGCCAAAGGCGGGGGGGGAACACCGGGGAGCTGTTTTTT	CASSQRRGGNTGELFF
TRBV7-2	TRBJ2-2	.	.	TGTGCCAGCAGCTTAGTGGGGACGACGAACACCGGGGAGCTGTTTTTT	CASSLVGTTNTGELFF
TRBV6-1	TRBJ1-5	many	.	TGTGCCAGCAGGGCCGGGGGTCAAGGCAATCAGCCCCAGCATTTT	CASRAGGQGNQPQHF
TRBV6-5	TRBJ2-5	few	TRBD2	TGTGCCAGCAGTACTCCCTTTGGAAAGCCGGGGGGGGGAGAGACCCAGTACTTC	CASSTPFGKPGGGETQYF
TRBV20-1	TRBJ2-5	few	.	TGCAGTGCGCAGGGGCGTCAAGAGACCCAGTACTTC	CSAQGRQETQYF
TRBV20-1	TRBJ2-1	many	.	TGCAGTGCACCCCTAGCAAACTCCTACAATGAGCAGTTCTTC	CSAPLANSYNEQFF
TRBV7-2	TRBJ2-5	many	TRBD2	TGTGCCAGCAGCTCGTCGGCTAGCGGGGGCCAAGAGACCCAGTACTTC	CASSSSASGGQETQYF
TRBV24-1	TRBJ1-5	many	.	TGTGCCACCAGTTTGCAGGGTGGAAATCAGCCCCAGCATTTT	CATSLQGGNQPQHF
TRBV6-1	TRBJ2-5	many	TRBD1	TGTGCCAGCAGTGCCCGGGACAGGGTTTTCGAGACCCAGTACTTC	CASSARDRVFETQYF
TRBV6-1	TRBJ2-1	many	.	TGTGCCAGCAGGCCCCAAAGCAGATATGAGCAGTTCTTC	CASRPQSRYEQFF
TRBV24-1	TRBJ1-5	many	.	TGTGCCACCAGTGCCCTCTCCCAGCCCCGGGGACAGCCCCAGCATTTT	CATSALSQPRGQPQHF
TRBV7-2	TRBJ1-2	.	.	TGTGCCAGCAGCTTGGACAGTCTGGGCGGCTACACCTTC	CASSLDSLGGYTF
TRBV12-3/TRBV12-4	TRBJ2-7	many	.	TGTGCCAGCAGTTTCCTGGGGATAGGGTACGAGCAGTACTTC	CASSFLGIGYEQYF
TRBV3-1	TRBJ2-7	many	.	TGTGCCAGCAGCCCCCCTTCGGGTATCAACGAGCAGTACTTC	CASSPPSGINEQYF
TRBV20-1	TRBJ2-5	many	.	TGCAGTGCTAGCGAAAAAGAGACCCAGTACTTC	CSASEKETQYF
TRBV4-2	TRBJ2-3	few	.	TGTGCCAGCAGCCGGGCTGGAGGAACTAGCACAGATACGCAGTATTTT	CASSRAGGTSTDTQYF
TRBV5-1	TRBJ1-1	many	TRBD1	TGCGCCAGCAGCGTTATGACAGGGGGCTCCGCTGAAGCTTTCTTT	CASSVMTGGSAEAFF
TRBV14	TRBJ2-2	many	.	TGTGCCAGCAGCCAAGATTTTGGCGGGGAGCTGTTTTTT	CASSQDFGGELFF
TRBV7-9	TRBJ1-1	few	TRBD1	TGTGCCAGCAGCTTAAACTTTGGGGACAGGAGAGTCGCTGAAGCTTTCTTT	CASSLNFGDRRVAEAFF
TRBV20-1	TRBJ1-6	.	.	TGCAGTACACCCCGTGGTACGAGCTCCTATAATTCACCCCTCCACTTT	CSTPRGTSSYNSPLHF
TRBV7-2	TRBJ2-1	many	TRBD2	TGTGCCAGCAGCTTAGAACAGCGGGGGGGCTACAATGAGCAGTTCTTC	CASSLEQRGGYNEQFF
TRBV7-2	TRBJ2-1	many	.	TGTGCCAGCAGCCGCAACTCCCCGGGAGCCGGTGAGCAGTTCTTC	CASSRNSPGAGEQFF
TRBV24-1	TRBJ2-5	.	.	TGTGCCACCAGTGATTATCAACAAAACCAAGAGACCCAGTACTTC	CATSDYQQNQETQYF
TRBV10-3	TRBJ2-1	many	TRBD2	TGTGCCATCAGTGAGTCCGGTCCTCAAGTCGTAGCGGGGGAGCAGTTCTTC	CAISESGPQVVAGEQFF
TRBV7-3	TRBJ2-1	many	TRBD2	TGTGCCAGCAGCCCTACCGGGACTAGCAATGAGCAGTTCTTC	CASSPTGTSNEQFF
TRBV10-3	TRBJ2-5	.	TRBD2	TGTGCCATCAGTGAGTCGACTAGCGGGGCTTTAGGAGAGACCCAGTACTTC	CAISESTSGALGETQYF
TRBV12-3/TRBV12-4	TRBJ1-2	many	.	TGTGCCAGCAGTTTAGCGCGGCCCGGGGCCAACTATGGCTACACCTTC	CASSLARPGANYGYTF
TRBV5-1	TRBJ1-5	many	TRBD1	TGCGCCAGCAGCTCCACAGGGGGAATCAATCAGCCCCAGCATTTT	CASSSTGGINQPQHF